The 28 T cell receptor beta chains below were found in one sample sequenced in a study of blood T cell repertoires in COVID-19. Here immunoSEQ multiplex PCR was the method, and the copy in TCRdb shows in-frame clones only, minus some. The sample records roughly 150,000 clones, roughly nine tenths being singletons. Sequenced material: peripheral blood. The receptors originated from a woman between 70 and 85 years old with acute or convalescent COVID-19.

This rearrangement joins TRBV3-1 (or the pseudogene TRBV3-2) to TRBJ2-1; D is undetermined. This CDR3 region has 16 residues. Germline CDR1 reads LGHDT; CDR2 reads YNNKEL (reference sequence). V was trimmed by 0 bases and J by 9 bases, leaving 18 bases between them. CDR3 coding DNA: TGTGCCAGCAGCCAAGATTCGAATCAGACTCCCGCTGAGCAGTTCTTC. Its protein is CASSQDSNQTPAEQFF.

The V call is TRBV10-3, the J call TRBJ1-1; TRBD1 might be the D (5 bases). Between the trimmed V and J ends, which lost 0 bases and 1 base, there was a span of 12 bases. The CDR3 has 16 residues. CDR1 and CDR2 from the germline V gene are ENHRY and SYGVKD. The CDR3 is CAISESIGVGNTEAFF. In DNA, the CDR3 is TGTGCCATCAGTGAGTCAATAGGGGTGGGGAACACTGAAGCTTTCTTT.

The chain is built from TRBV7-9 and TRBJ1-1; D is possibly TRBD1 (5 bases). From germline, CDR1 is SEHNR and CDR2 FQNEAQ (reference sequence). V gave up 1 base and J gave up 4 bases, with 16 bases separating them. The CDR3 covers 16 residues. Written as DNA, the CDR3 is TGTGCCAGCAGCTTAGGAACAGGTACGAGTGGCACTGAAGCTTTCTTT. Encoded protein: CASSLGTGTSGTEAFF.

About this clone: Sequence at one end of the junction differs from germline and may be a read error. The chain employs TRBV2 and TRBJ1-6; tentative D call: TRBD1 (6 bases). CDR3 length: 12 residues. Germline lookup yields CDR1 SNHLY and CDR2 FYNNEI. In DNA form, the CDR3 reads TGTGCCAGCACCGTAGAGCGGGACAAATTTCTTTTT. Translation gives CASTVERDKFLF.

The sample holds a few counts of this clone. The genes are TRBV29-1 and TRBJ1-1, with 8 bases matching TRBD1. This CDR3 spans 12 amino acids. Germline loops: CDR1 SQVTM, CDR2 ANQGSEA. Trimming cost V 7 bases and J 1 base; bases outside gene matches: 2. CDR3 DNA sequence: TGCAGCGCTGGACAGGGGAACACTGAAGCTTTCTTT. It encodes CSAGQGNTEAFF.

CDR3 protein: CASNHNTETQYF. The CDR3 nucleotides are TGTGCCAGCAACCACAACACGGAGACCCAGTACTTC. The V and J genes are TRBV7-2 and TRBJ2-5; D is ambiguous. There are 12 residues in the CDR3. V gave up 7 bases and J gave up 5 bases, with 11 bases separating them. Germline CDR1 reads SGHTA; CDR2 reads FQGNSA. Using reference TRBV7-2 and TRBJ2-5 for the parts outside the CDR3, the full variable domain is GAGVSQSPSNKVTEKGKDVELRCDPISGHTALYWYRQSLGQGLEFLIYFQGNSAPDKSGLPSDRFSAERTGGSVSTLTIQRTQQEDSAVYLCASNHNTETQYFGPGTRLLVL.

This clone was counted once. The chain has TRBV7-2 and TRBJ2-7; no definite D call. The germline V gene has CDR1 SGHTA and CDR2 FQGNSA. There are 15 residues in the CDR3. Trimming took 2 bases from V and 2 from J, leaving 13 bases between them. CDR3 nucleotide sequence: TGTGCCAGCAGCTTATCGTCCGTCCAGGCCTACGAGCAGTACGTC. It encodes CASSLSSVQAYEQYV.

This sequence joins TRBV5-1 and TRBJ2-3; 10 bases map to TRBD1. This CDR3 is built from 15 residues. Germline trimming cut 2 bases from V and 4 bases from J; bases unmatched to any gene: 4. The germline V gene has CDR1 SGHRS and CDR2 YFSETQ. The CDR3 protein is CASSFGQGDSDTQYF. CDR3 sequence (DNA): TGCGCCAGCAGCTTCGGACAGGGGGACTCAGATACGCAGTATTTT.

The V and J genes are TRBV6-1 and TRBJ1-1; 9 nucleotides line up with TRBD1. Germline V gene lookup returns CDR1 MNHNS and CDR2 SASEGT. V gave up 2 bases and J gave up 4 bases; unmatched junction bases: 2. The CDR3 covers 14 residues. CDR3 nucleotides: TGTGCCAGCAGTGAAAGACAGGGGGGCACTGAAGCTTTCTTT. Protein: CASSERQGGTEAFF.

The chain employs TRBV27 and TRBJ1-2; 7 bases are a match to TRBD1. The J segment lost 1 base and the V segment lost 5 bases, leaving 4 bases of the junction unmatched. Germline CDR1 reads MNHEY; CDR2 reads SMNVEV (reference sequence). The CDR3 runs 14 residues. In DNA form, the CDR3 reads TGTGCCAGCAGTCTGGACAGGAGTAACTATGGCTACACCTTC. Residues: CASSLDRSNYGYTF.

The chain employs TRBV18 and TRBJ2-5, with a tentative D call TRBD1 (5 bases). Germline V gene lookup returns CDR1 KGHSH and CDR2 LQKENI. CDR3 length: 14 amino acids. The V and J ends lost 5 bases and 2 bases respectively, with 12 bases between them. CDR3: CASSRQLLQETQYF. The CDR3 region has the DNA TGTGCCAGCTCAAGACAGCTCCTGCAAGAGACCCAGTACTTC.

The V and J genes are TRBV5-1 and TRBJ1-5; D gene ambiguous. V lost 0 bases, J lost 9 bases, and 13 bases lay in between. The CDR3 runs to 14 residues. Germline CDR1 SGHRS, CDR2 YFSETQ. The CDR3 spells CASSLGSGMGPQHF. The DNA for the CDR3 is TGCGCCAGCAGCTTGGGGTCCGGGATGGGGCCCCAGCATTTT.

This clone was seen a single time. The rearrangement joins TRBV2 to TRBJ2-5, with TRBD2 as a possible D gene (5 bases). The CDR3 covers 14 residues. In germline, CDR1 is SNHLY, CDR2 FYNNEI. V lost 3 bases, J lost 4 bases, and 12 bases lay in between. CDR3 sequence (DNA): TGTGCCAGCAGTGATATCGGGGTACGAGAGACCCAGTACTTC. Amino acids: CASSDIGVRETQYF.

The V and J genes are TRBV28 and TRBJ2-7; the match to TRBD1 covers 7 bases. CDR1 is MDHEN and CDR2 is SYDVKM in the germline V gene. This CDR3 has 13 amino acids. Unmatched junction bases numbered 5, after V lost 5 bases and J lost 4 bases. CDR3 DNA sequence: TGTGCCAGCAGTGAGGGGGCTCAGTACGAGCAGTACGTC. Amino acid sequence: CASSEGAQYEQYV.

This clone has a single count. This chain joins TRBV3-1 (or the pseudogene TRBV3-2) and TRBJ2-5, with TRBD2 as a possible D gene (5 bases). Germline V gene sequence: CDR1 LGHDT, CDR2 YNNKEL (reference sequence). CDR3 length equals 15 residues. Trimming shortened V by 4 bases and J by 4 bases, and 16 bases separated the two germline ends. The CDR3 here is CASSLYSGGGETQYF. The DNA of the CDR3 is TGTGCCAGCAGCCTATACAGCGGTGGAGGAGAGACCCAGTACTTC.

The chain combines TRBV12-5 with TRBJ2-7; 9 nucleotides align to TRBD1. The CDR3 loop spans 17 amino acids. V lost 4 bases and J lost 6; bases outside the gene matches: 16. Germline CDR1 is LGHNT and CDR2 is FRNRAP. The DNA of the CDR3 is TGTGCTAGTGGTTGGGGGACAGGGTCGGCGACGGCTCTCGAGCAGTACTTC. Translating it yields CASGWGTGSATALEQYF.

The chain carries TRBV5-6 and TRBJ1-6; D not resolved. Germline CDR1 reads SGHDT; CDR2 reads YYEEEE. The CDR3 runs 16 residues. V lost 0 bases and J 0 bases, leaving 7 bases between the germline ends. The CDR3 sequence: CASSLARGSYNSPLHF. CDR3 nucleotide sequence: TGTGCCAGCAGCTTGGCCCGGGGCTCCTATAATTCACCCCTCCACTTT.

The chain carries TRBV15 and TRBJ1-2; unclear D gene. The CDR3 has 14 residues. Trimming stripped 3 bases from V and 8 bases from J, with 16 bases between. Germline V gives CDR1 LNHNV, CDR2 YYDKDF (reference sequence). CDR3 sequence reads: CATSSGLTLLGYTF. The CDR3 DNA sequence: TGTGCCACCAGCAGTGGGCTGACCCTCCTCGGCTACACCTTC.

The V call is TRBV2, the J call TRBJ2-2; 9 bases align to TRBD1. Germline V lookup: CDR1 SNHLY, CDR2 FYNNEI. V was pared by 6 bases and J by 12 bases, with 11 bases of the junction left unmatched. This CDR3 contains 14 residues. CDR3 region: CASSPQTTGGKLFF. The DNA for the CDR3 is TGTGCCAGCAGCCCTCAAACTACAGGGGGCAAGCTGTTTTTT.

The chain employs TRBV13 and TRBJ2-6; 9 nucleotides align to TRBD2. Germline lookup yields CDR1 PRHDT and CDR2 FYEKMQ (reference sequence). This CDR3 is built from 17 residues. With 7 bases clipped from V and 0 bases from J, the junction kept 7 bases outside the gene matches. This CDR3 is CASTERGVFSGANVLTF. DNA for the CDR3: TGTGCCAGCACCGAGCGGGGGGTGTTCTCTGGGGCCAACGTCCTGACTTTC.

This chain connects TRBV6-6 to TRBJ2-2; 7 bases are a match to TRBD1. Trimming took 2 bases from V and 0 from J; bases not matched to a gene: 3. This CDR3 has 16 residues. Germline-derived CDR1 and CDR2 are MNHNY and SVGAGI (reference sequence). The CDR3: CASSYGTVTNTGELFF. The CDR3 DNA reads as TGTGCCAGCAGTTACGGGACAGTAACGAACACCGGGGAGCTGTTTTTT.

V gene TRBV6-4 combines with J gene TRBJ2-6; a possible D gene is TRBD2 (6 bases). V was cut by 3 bases and J by 7 bases, with 7 bases left in between. Looked up from germline, CDR1 is MRHNA and CDR2 is SNTAGT. The CDR3 has 13 residues. CDR3 coding DNA: TGTGCCAGCAGTGAGGGAGGCGCCAACGTCCTGACTTTC. This translates into CASSEGGANVLTF.

J is TRBJ2-3 and V is TRBV10-1; D remains unclear. CDR1 and CDR2 (germline): WNHNN, SYGVQD (reference sequence). The length of the CDR3 is 16 residues. V shed 2 bases and J shed 4 bases, with 16 bases lying between them. The CDR3 DNA reads as TGCGCCAGCAGTGAGGAGGTAGTAATCGGTCCAGATACGCAGTATTTT. This encodes CASSEEVVIGPDTQYF.

V usage is TRBV6-6 and J usage is TRBJ1-5; no clear D gene. Trimming took off 6 bases at V and 5 bases at J, with 23 bases between the two ends. The length of the CDR3 is 17 residues. CDR1 is MNHNY and CDR2 is SVGAGI in the germline V gene (reference sequence). CDR3 in amino acids: CASRRMTIQTADQPQHF. The CDR3 DNA reads as TGTGCCAGCAGACGAATGACAATTCAAACGGCCGATCAGCCCCAGCATTTT.

The chain is built from TRBV27 and TRBJ1-1; tentative D call: TRBD1 (5 bases). The CDR3 runs 13 residues. V shed 5 bases and J shed 2 bases, with 9 bases lying between them. Germline CDR1 MNHEY, CDR2 SMNVEV (reference sequence). The CDR3 DNA sequence: TGTGCCAGCAGTAACGACAGAAACACTGAAGCTTTCTTT. This translates into CASSNDRNTEAFF.

This clone has just a few counts. The rearrangement links TRBV7-2 to TRBJ2-6; D remains ambiguous. Germline CDR1 and CDR2: SGHTA and FQGNSA. The V end was cut by 5 bases, the J end by 0 bases, with 14 bases between. The CDR3 has 17 residues. The CDR3 nucleotides are TGTGCCAGCAGCCCTCGAAGACGGAGCTCTGGGGCCAACGTCCTGACTTTC. Residues: CASSPRRRSSGANVLTF.

The chain recombines TRBV24-1 with TRBJ2-5; tentatively, D is TRBD2 (5 bases). CDR3 length equals 14 residues. V was trimmed by 2 bases and J by 5 bases, leaving 11 bases between them. Looked up from germline, CDR1 is KGHDR and CDR2 is SFDVKD. CDR3 region: CATSDSERVETQYF. The CDR3 DNA follows: TGTGCCACCAGTGATTCCGAGAGGGTGGAGACCCAGTACTTC.

The chain couples TRBV7-9 to TRBJ1-4; the D gene is possibly TRBD1 (5 bases). The CDR3 sequence is 19 residues long. The V and J ends lost 5 bases and 7 bases respectively, with 29 bases between them. Germline V gene sequence: CDR1 SEHNR, CDR2 FQNEAQ (reference sequence). The CDR3 loop is CASSTSPGQPNSDGEKLFF. CDR3 DNA: TGTGCCAGCAGCACCTCACCAGGGCAACCTAATAGTGACGGTGAAAAACTGTTTTTT.